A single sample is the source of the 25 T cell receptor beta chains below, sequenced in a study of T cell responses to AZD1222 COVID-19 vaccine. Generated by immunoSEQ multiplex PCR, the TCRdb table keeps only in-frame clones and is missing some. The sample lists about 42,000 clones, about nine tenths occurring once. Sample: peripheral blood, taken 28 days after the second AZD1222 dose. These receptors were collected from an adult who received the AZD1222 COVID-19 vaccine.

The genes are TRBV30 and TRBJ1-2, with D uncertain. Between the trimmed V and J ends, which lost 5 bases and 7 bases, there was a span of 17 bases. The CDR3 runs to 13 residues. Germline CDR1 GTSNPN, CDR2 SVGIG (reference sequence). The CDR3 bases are TGTGCCTGGTCCCGTCCGGGAGAAGGTGGCTACACCTTC. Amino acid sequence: CAWSRPGEGGYTF. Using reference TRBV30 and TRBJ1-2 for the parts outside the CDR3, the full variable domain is SQTIHQWPATLVQPVGSPLSLECTVEGTSNPNLYWYRQAAGRGLQLLFYSVGIGQISSEVPQNLSASRPQDRQFILSSKKLLLSDSGFYLCAWSRPGEGGYTFGSGTRLTVV.

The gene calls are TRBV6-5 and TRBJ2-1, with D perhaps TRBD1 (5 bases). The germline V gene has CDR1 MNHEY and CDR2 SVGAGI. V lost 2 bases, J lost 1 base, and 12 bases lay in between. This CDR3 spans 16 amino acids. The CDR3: CASSYGQGRSYNEQFF. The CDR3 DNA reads TGTGCCAGCAGTTACGGGCAGGGAAGGTCCTACAATGAGCAGTTCTTC.

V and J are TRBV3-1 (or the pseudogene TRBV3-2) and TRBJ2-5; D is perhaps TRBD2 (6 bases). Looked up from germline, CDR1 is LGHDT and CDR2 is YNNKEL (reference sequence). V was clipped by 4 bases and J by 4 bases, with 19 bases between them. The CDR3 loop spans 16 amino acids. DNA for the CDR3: TGTGCCAGCAGCCGCAGATCGGGCGGGGCGGGAGAGACCCAGTACTTC. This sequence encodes CASSRRSGGAGETQYF.

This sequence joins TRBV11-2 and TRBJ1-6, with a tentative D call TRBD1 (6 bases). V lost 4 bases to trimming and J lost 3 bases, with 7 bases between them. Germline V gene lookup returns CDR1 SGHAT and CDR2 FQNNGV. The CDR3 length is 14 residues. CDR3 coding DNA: TGTGCCAGCAGCTCGGACAGCTATAATTCACCCCTCCACTTT. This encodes CASSSDSYNSPLHF.

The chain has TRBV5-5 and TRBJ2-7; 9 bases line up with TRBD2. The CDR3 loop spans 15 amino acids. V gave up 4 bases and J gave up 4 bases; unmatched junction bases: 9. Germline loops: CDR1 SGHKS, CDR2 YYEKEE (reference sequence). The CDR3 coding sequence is TGTGCCAGCAGCGCCGGGACTAGCCCTTCTTACGAGCAGTACTTC. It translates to CASSAGTSPSYEQYF.

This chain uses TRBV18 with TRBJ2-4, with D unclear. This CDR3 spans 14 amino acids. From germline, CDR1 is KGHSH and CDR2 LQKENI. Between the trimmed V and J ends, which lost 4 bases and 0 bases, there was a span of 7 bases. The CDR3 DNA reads TGTGCCAGCTCACTGCAGAGAGCCAAAAACATTCAGTACTTC. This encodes CASSLQRAKNIQYF.

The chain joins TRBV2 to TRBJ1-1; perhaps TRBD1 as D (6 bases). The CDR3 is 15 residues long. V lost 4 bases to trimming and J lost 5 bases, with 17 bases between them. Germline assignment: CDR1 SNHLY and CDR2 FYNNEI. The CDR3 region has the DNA TGTGCCAGCAGTGCGACACAGGGTCGTAAGACTGAAGCTTTCTTT. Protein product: CASSATQGRKTEAFF.

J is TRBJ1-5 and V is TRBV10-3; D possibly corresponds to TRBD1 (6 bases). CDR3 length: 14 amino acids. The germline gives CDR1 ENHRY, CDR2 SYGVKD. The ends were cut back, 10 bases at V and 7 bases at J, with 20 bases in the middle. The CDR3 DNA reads TGTGCCACCGCGGGGGGCTCCAATCAGCAGCCCCAGCATTTT. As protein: CATAGGSNQQPQHF.

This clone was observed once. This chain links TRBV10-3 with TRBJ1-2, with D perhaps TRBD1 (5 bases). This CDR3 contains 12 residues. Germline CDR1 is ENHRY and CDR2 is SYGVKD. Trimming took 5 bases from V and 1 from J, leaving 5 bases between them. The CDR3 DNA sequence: TGTGCCATCAGTCAGGGTAACTATGGCTACACCTTC. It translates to CAISQGNYGYTF.

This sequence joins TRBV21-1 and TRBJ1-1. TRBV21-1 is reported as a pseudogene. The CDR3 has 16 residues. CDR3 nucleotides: TGTGCCAGCAGCAAAAAACGGGACCCAAGAACAACTGAAGCTTTCTTT. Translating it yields CASSKKRDPRTTEAFF.

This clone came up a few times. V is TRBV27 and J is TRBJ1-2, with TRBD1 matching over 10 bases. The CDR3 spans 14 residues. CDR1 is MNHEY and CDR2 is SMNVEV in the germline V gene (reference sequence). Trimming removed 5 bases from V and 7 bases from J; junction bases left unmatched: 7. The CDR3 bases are TGTGCCAGCAGTCTAGACCGGGACAGGGGTGGCTACACCTTC. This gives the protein CASSLDRDRGGYTF.

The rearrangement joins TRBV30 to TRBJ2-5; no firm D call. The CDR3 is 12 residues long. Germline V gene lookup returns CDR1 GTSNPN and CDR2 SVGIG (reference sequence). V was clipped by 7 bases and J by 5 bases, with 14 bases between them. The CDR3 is CASSYSAETQYF. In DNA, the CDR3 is TGTGCCTCCTCTTACTCGGCGGAGACCCAGTACTTC.

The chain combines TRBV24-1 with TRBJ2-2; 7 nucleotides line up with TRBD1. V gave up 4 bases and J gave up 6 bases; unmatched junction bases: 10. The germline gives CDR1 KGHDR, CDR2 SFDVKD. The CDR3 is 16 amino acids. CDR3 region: CATSDQGTVGAGELFF. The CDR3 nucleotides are TGTGCCACCAGTGACCAAGGGACAGTCGGGGCCGGGGAGCTGTTTTTT.

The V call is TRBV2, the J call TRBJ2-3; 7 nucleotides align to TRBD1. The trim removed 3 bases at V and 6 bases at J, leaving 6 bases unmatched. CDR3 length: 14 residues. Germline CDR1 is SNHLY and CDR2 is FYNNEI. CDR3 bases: TGTGCCAGCAGTGACAAAGGGGGCAAGGATACGCAGTATTTT. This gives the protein CASSDKGGKDTQYF. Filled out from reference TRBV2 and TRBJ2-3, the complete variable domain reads EPEVTQTPSHQVTQMGQEVILRCVPISNHLYFYWYRQILGQKVEFLVSFYNNEISEKSEIFDDQFSVERPDGSNFTLKIRSTKLEDSAMYFCASSDKGGKDTQYFGPGTRLTVL.

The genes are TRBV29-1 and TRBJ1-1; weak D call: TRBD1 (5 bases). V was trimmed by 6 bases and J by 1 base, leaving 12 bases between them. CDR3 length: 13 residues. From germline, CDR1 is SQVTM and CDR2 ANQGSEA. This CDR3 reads CSVFATGNTEAFF. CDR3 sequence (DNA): TGCAGCGTGTTCGCCACAGGGAACACTGAAGCTTTCTTT.

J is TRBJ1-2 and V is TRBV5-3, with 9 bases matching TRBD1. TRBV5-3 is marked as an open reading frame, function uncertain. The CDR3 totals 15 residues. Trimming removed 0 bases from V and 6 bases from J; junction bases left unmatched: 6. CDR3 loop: CARSLGGQGVDGYTF. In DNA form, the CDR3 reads TGTGCCAGAAGCTTGGGGGGACAGGGAGTGGATGGCTACACCTTC.

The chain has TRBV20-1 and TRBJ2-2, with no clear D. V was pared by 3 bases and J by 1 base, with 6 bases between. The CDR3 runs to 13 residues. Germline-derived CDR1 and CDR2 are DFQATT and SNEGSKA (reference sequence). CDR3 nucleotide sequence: TGCAGTGCTAGTGTACAGAACACCGGGGAGCTGTTTTTT. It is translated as CSASVQNTGELFF.

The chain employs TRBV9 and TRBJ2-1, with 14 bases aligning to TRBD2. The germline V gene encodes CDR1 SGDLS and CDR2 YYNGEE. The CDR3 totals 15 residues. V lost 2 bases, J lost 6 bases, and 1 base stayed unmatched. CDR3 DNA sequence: TGTGCCAGCAGCGTCGGGACTAGCGGGAGCAATGAGCAGTTCTTC. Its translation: CASSVGTSGSNEQFF.

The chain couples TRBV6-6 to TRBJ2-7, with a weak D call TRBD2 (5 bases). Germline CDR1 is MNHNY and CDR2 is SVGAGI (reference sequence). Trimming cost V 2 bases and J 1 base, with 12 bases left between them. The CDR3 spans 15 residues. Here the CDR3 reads CASSYLGGESYEQYF. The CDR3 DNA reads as TGTGCCAGCAGTTACCTCGGTGGGGAGTCCTACGAGCAGTACTTC.

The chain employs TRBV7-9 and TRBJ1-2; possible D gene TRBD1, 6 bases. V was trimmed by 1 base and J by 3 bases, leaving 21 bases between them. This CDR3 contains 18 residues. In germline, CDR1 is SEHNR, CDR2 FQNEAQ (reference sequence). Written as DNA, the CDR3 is TGTGCCAGCAGCTTAGAGCTCCATAGGGGGGGATCAGACTATGGCTACACCTTC. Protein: CASSLELHRGGSDYGYTF.

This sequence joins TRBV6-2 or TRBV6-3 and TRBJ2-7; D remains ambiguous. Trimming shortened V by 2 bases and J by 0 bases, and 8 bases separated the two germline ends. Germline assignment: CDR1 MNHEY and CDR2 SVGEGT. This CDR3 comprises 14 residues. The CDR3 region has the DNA TGTGCCAGCAGTTACCCCCGGCCCTCCTACGAGCAGTACTTC. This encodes CASSYPRPSYEQYF.

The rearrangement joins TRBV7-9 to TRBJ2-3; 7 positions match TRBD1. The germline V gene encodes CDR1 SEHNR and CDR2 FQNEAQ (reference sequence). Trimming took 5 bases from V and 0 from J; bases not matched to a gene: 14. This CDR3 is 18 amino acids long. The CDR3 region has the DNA TGTGCCAGCAGCGGTGGGACAGAAAGTAGGGTTAGCACAGATACGCAGTATTTT. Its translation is CASSGGTESRVSTDTQYF.

The CDR3 spells CASSPYRTGGTEAFF. CDR3 DNA: TGTGCCAGCAGCCCGTACAGGACAGGGGGAACTGAAGCTTTCTTT. The J gene is TRBJ1-1, the V gene TRBV2; 10 bases agree with TRBD1. The CDR3 contains 15 residues. The trim removed 6 bases at V and 5 bases at J, leaving 9 bases unmatched. Germline CDR1 and CDR2: SNHLY and FYNNEI.

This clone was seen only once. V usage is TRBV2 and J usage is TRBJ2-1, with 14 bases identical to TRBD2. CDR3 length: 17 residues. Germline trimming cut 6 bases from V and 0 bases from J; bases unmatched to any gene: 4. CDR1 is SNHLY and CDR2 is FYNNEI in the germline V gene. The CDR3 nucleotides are TGTGCCAGCAGAACCGGGACTAGCGGGAGCTCCTACAATGAGCAGTTCTTC. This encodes CASRTGTSGSSYNEQFF.

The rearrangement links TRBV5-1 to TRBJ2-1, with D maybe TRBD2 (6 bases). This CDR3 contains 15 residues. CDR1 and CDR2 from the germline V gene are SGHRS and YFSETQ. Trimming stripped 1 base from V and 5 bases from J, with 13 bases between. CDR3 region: CASSLLASADNEQFF. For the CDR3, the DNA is TGCGCCAGCAGCTTGCTAGCTAGCGCCGACAATGAGCAGTTCTTC.